This TCR beta chain was identified during a study of T cell repertoires in aging, cancer and after chemotherapy. Background on the study: Pre- and post-chemotherapy samples were paired from chronic lymphocytic leukemia patients treated with fludarabine- or bendamustine-based regimens. The full dataset contained around 8.2 million TCR reads.

CDR3 length: 12 residues. The V gene lost 2 bases and the J gene lost 10 bases, with 14 bases spanning the gap. Germline CDR1 is GTSNPN and CDR2 is SVGIG (reference sequence). Multiplex touch-down PCR with TRB-A/B primers amplified rearranged V-D-J TRB sequences. TCRdb re-called the multiplex PCR reads with MiXCR, one entry per CDR3 protein. Among a few thousand distinct CDR3 sequences listed, roughly 65% were seen once. Peripheral blood genomic DNA, not sorted cells or RNA, was the template. The chain recombines TRBV30 with TRBJ1-1, with D hard to call. The receptor comes from a human donor with a blood cancer. Sample: blood. In DNA, the CDR3 is TGTGCCTGGAGTATGACCGAGACGAGAGCTTTCTTT. It codes for CAWSMTETRAFF.